The 22 T cell receptor beta chains in this list originate from one sample, sequenced in a study of TIL therapy for anti-PD-1-resistant metastatic lung cancer. Time point noted: pre-treatment sample, taken before nivolumab and TIL therapy. Sequencing used immunoSEQ v3. The repertoire was sequenced with immunoSEQ multiplex PCR; TCRdb's copy has only in-frame clones and lacks some. The sample carries tens of thousands of clones, about two thirds recorded once. Sequenced material: blood, taken at baseline. These receptors all stem from a person between 25 and 79 years old with non-small cell lung cancer.

The gene calls are TRBV12-3 or TRBV12-4 and TRBJ1-1; 7 bases are a match to TRBD1. The CDR3 length is 13 residues. Trimming cost V 2 bases and J 6 bases; bases outside gene matches: 3. The CDR3 nucleotides read TGTGCCAGCAGTTTAAGGGGGCGGGCTGAAGCTTTCTTT. Residues: CASSLRGRAEAFF.

The chain combines TRBV7-2 with TRBJ1-3; D not resolved. CDR1 SGHTA and CDR2 FQGNSA come from the germline V gene. The V end lost 6 bases, the J end lost 4 bases, and 10 bases lay between the germline ends. CDR3 size: 13 residues. Here the CDR3 reads CASSFNQGNTIYF. In nucleotides, the CDR3 is TGTGCCAGCAGTTTTAATCAGGGAAACACCATATATTTT. The variable domain in full, completed from reference TRBV7-2 and TRBJ1-3, reads GAGVSQSPSNKVTEKGKDVELRCDPISGHTALYWYRQSLGQGLEFLIYFQGNSAPDKSGLPSDRFSAERTGGSVSTLTIQRTQQEDSAVYLCASSFNQGNTIYFGEGSWLTVV.

The genes are TRBV7-6 and TRBJ2-3, with 9 nucleotides matching TRBD2. Trimming removed 6 bases from V and 2 bases from J; junction bases left unmatched: 6. CDR1 is SGHVS and CDR2 is FNYEAQ in the germline V gene. CDR3 size: 15 residues. The CDR3: CASSRGGAYTDTQYF. Here the CDR3 DNA reads TGTGCCAGCAGTCGCGGGGGGGCGTACACAGATACGCAGTATTTT.

The chain joins TRBV30 to TRBJ2-1, with D possibly matching TRBD2 (6 bases). Trimming took 0 bases from V and 9 from J, leaving 12 bases between them. Germline values: CDR1 GTSNPN, CDR2 SVGIG (reference sequence). The CDR3 is 13 amino acids. CDR3 region: CAWSVRERSEQFF. CDR3 nucleotide sequence: TGTGCCTGGAGTGTTCGGGAGAGGAGTGAGCAGTTCTTC.

This clone is a singleton in its sample. This chain links TRBV19 with TRBJ2-1; 7 positions match TRBD2. Germline V gene sequence: CDR1 LNHDA, CDR2 SQIVND (reference sequence). V shed 1 base and J 5 bases; nucleotides not matched to a gene: 5. The CDR3 is 15 amino acids. CDR3 loop: CASSIASSGDNEQFF. The CDR3 DNA reads TGTGCCAGTAGTATAGCGTCTAGCGGAGACAATGAGCAGTTCTTC.

The chain couples TRBV5-4 to TRBJ1-1; perhaps TRBD1 as D (6 bases). V dropped 0 bases and J dropped 8 bases, with 11 bases sitting between them. This CDR3 has 13 amino acids. CDR1 is SGHNT and CDR2 is YYREEE in the germline V gene (reference sequence). The CDR3 region is CASSLVGAAEAFF. The CDR3 bases are TGTGCCAGCAGCTTGGTGGGGGCCGCGGAAGCTTTCTTT.

V usage is TRBV19 and J usage is TRBJ2-3, with 7 bases identical to TRBD1. This CDR3 contains 15 residues. Germline CDR1 is LNHDA and CDR2 is SQIVND (reference sequence). With V trimmed by 8 bases and J by 4 bases, 12 bases remained unmatched. CDR3 loop: CASQTGTANSDTQYF. The DNA for the CDR3 is TGTGCCAGTCAAACCGGGACAGCCAACTCAGATACGCAGTATTTT.

This clone turned up a few times. This sequence joins TRBV3-1 (or the pseudogene TRBV3-2) and TRBJ1-1; D is perhaps TRBD1 (5 bases). The CDR3 totals 12 residues. Germline CDR1 and CDR2: LGHDT and YNNKEL (reference sequence). V shed 5 bases and J shed 4 bases, with 8 bases lying between them. CDR3 coding DNA: TGTGCCAGCAGCTCCGGGGGCACTGAAGCTTTCTTT. Its translation: CASSSGGTEAFF.

This clone was seen a handful of times. The chain combines TRBV5-6 with TRBJ2-1; D remains unclear. Trimming took off 1 base at V and 5 bases at J, with 13 bases between the two ends. The germline gives CDR1 SGHDT, CDR2 YYEEEE. The CDR3 totals 15 residues. The DNA of the CDR3 is TGTGCCAGCAGCTTGAGACTCGTTAAAAACAATGAGCAGTTCTTC. Translated: CASSLRLVKNNEQFF.

The rearrangement links TRBV10-1 to TRBJ1-4; 9 nucleotides line up with TRBD1. This CDR3 is 18 amino acids long. Germline V lookup: CDR1 WNHNN, CDR2 SYGVQD (reference sequence). V lost 6 bases to trimming and J lost 2 bases; unmatched junction nucleotides: 13. The CDR3 loop is CASSGEQDRGCTNEKLFF. The DNA of the CDR3 is TGCGCCAGCAGCGGTGAGCAGGACAGGGGATGCACTAATGAAAAACTGTTTTTT.

The chain couples TRBV29-1 to TRBJ1-1; a possible D gene is TRBD1 (5 bases). Trimming pared 6 bases from V and 5 bases from J, leaving 13 bases between. The CDR3 is 12 amino acids. CDR1 and CDR2 (germline): SQVTM, ANQGSEA. CDR3 protein: CSVVTGGTEAFF. CDR3 nucleotide sequence: TGCAGCGTAGTTACGGGGGGAACTGAAGCTTTCTTT.

In this sample, this clone turned up a few times. The chain recombines TRBV24-1 with TRBJ1-2; 9 nucleotides align to TRBD1. Germline CDR1 and CDR2: KGHDR and SFDVKD. V was clipped by 4 bases and J by 8 bases; unmatched bases: 7. The CDR3 runs 14 residues. CDR3 amino acids: CATSDRGTGRGYTF. CDR3 nucleotides: TGTGCCACCAGTGACCGGGGGACAGGGCGCGGCTACACCTTC.

The chain carries TRBV5-5 and TRBJ1-1, with no clear D. Germline V gene data show CDR1 as SGHKS and CDR2 as YYEKEE (reference sequence). V lost 2 bases and J lost 1, with 6 bases in between. The CDR3 is 13 amino acids. As DNA, the CDR3 is TGTGCCAGCAGCTTTTATACGAACACTGAAGCTTTCTTT. Protein sequence: CASSFYTNTEAFF.

V and J are TRBV3-1 (or the pseudogene TRBV3-2) and TRBJ2-5; TRBD2 aligns across 12 bases. Germline V gene lookup returns CDR1 LGHDT and CDR2 YNNKEL (reference sequence). V lost 7 bases to trimming and J lost 5 bases; unmatched junction nucleotides: 2. The CDR3 runs to 13 residues. The CDR3 loop reads CASIGLAGETQYF. The CDR3, as DNA: TGTGCCAGCATCGGACTAGCGGGGGAGACCCAGTACTTC.

The chain is built from TRBV5-1 and TRBJ2-3; 11 nucleotides agree with TRBD2. The CDR3 consists of 16 residues. The germline CDR1 and CDR2 sequences are SGHRS and YFSETQ. Trimming cost V 0 bases and J 7 bases; bases outside gene matches: 7. CDR3 loop: CASSLALGTSGNTQYF. DNA of the CDR3: TGCGCCAGCAGCTTGGCCCTAGGGACTAGCGGTAATACGCAGTATTTT. Full variable domain (missing parts from reference TRBV5-1 and TRBJ2-3): KAGVTQTPRYLIKTRGQQVTLSCSPISGHRSVSWYQQTPGQGLQFLFEYFSETQRNKGNFPGRFSGRQFSNSRSEMNVSTLELGDSALYLCASSLALGTSGNTQYFGPGTRLTVL.

This clone was recorded a few times. This chain links TRBV3-1 (or the pseudogene TRBV3-2) with TRBJ2-7; 10 bases fit TRBD2. This CDR3 contains 15 residues. The J segment lost 0 bases and the V segment lost 11 bases, leaving 10 bases of the junction unmatched. Germline CDR1 LGHDT, CDR2 YNNKEL (reference sequence). The CDR3 DNA reads TGTGCCCCCAGGAGGACTAGCGGACACTCCTACGAGCAGTACGTC. Translating it yields CAPRRTSGHSYEQYV.

V and J are TRBV5-1 and TRBJ2-2; tentative D call: TRBD2 (6 bases). The CDR3 extends over 17 amino acids. CDR1 and CDR2 (germline): SGHRS, YFSETQ. Trimming left V 1 base short and J 3 bases short, with 16 bases between. The CDR3 protein is CASSLFNQGGYTGELFF. CDR3 DNA: TGCGCCAGCAGCTTGTTTAACCAGGGAGGATACACCGGGGAGCTGTTTTTT.

The chain couples TRBV1 to TRBJ2-3; TRBD2, the table's D call, lacks a check against the DNA. TRBV1 is a documented pseudogene. The CDR3 runs 14 residues. The CDR3 sequence is CTSSQDEPTDTQYF. The DNA for the CDR3 is TGCACCAGCAGCCAAGATGAGCCCACAGATACGCAGTATTTT.

The chain couples TRBV6-2 or TRBV6-3 to TRBJ2-3; 8 bases align to TRBD2. The CDR3 runs 17 residues. Looked up from germline, CDR1 is MNHEY and CDR2 is SVGEGT. Unmatched junction bases numbered 9, after V lost 0 bases and J lost 4 bases. CDR3 region: CASSYSRVGAGADTQYF. DNA for the CDR3: TGTGCCAGCAGTTACTCGAGGGTTGGAGCGGGAGCAGATACGCAGTATTTT.

The chain employs TRBV9 and TRBJ2-1; 9 bases are shared with TRBD1. Germline V gives CDR1 SGDLS, CDR2 YYNGEE. The CDR3 is 13 residues long. Trimming at V came to 4 bases and at J to 9 bases, leaving 5 bases not matched to a gene. The CDR3 region is CASSTTGGGEQFF. The DNA of the CDR3 is TGTGCCAGCAGCACAACAGGGGGCGGTGAGCAGTTCTTC.

This chain joins TRBV7-9 and TRBJ2-5, with D perhaps TRBD2 (5 bases). Per germline, CDR1 SEHNR and CDR2 FQNEAQ (reference sequence). V was pared by 3 bases and J by 2 bases, with 10 bases between. CDR3 size: 14 residues. CDR3 region: CASSFPDSQETQYF. As DNA, the CDR3 is TGTGCCAGCAGCTTTCCGGACTCACAAGAGACCCAGTACTTC.

V usage is TRBV5-6 and J usage is TRBJ2-7; a possible D gene is TRBD2 (6 bases). V dropped 4 bases and J dropped 3 bases, with 11 bases sitting between them. This CDR3 is built from 13 residues. From germline, CDR1 is SGHDT and CDR2 YYEEEE. The CDR3, as DNA: TGTGCCAGCAGCAGGGGACTGAACTACGAGCAGTACGTC. This sequence encodes CASSRGLNYEQYV.